This T cell receptor (beta chain) was sequenced in a study of Ad26.COV2.S vaccination and SARS-CoV-2 variants. Treatment given: approximately 18 received Ad26.COV2.S at low or high dose, single or two shots; about 5 received placebo; per-sample allocation not given. At day 63 after the first vaccine or placebo injection, samples were drawn. TCRdb keeps only in-frame clones here, not all; method: immunoSEQ multiplex PCR. The sample lists around 340,000 clones; approximately 86% were seen once. Study-wide points: Considerable breadth of spike-specific CD8+ and CD4+ T cell responses has reportedly been documented following vaccination.

About this clone: Its antigen is unidentified.

The ends were cut back, 5 bases at V and 2 bases at J, with 12 bases in the middle. Germline assignment: CDR1 SGHTA and CDR2 FQGNSA. This CDR3 contains 14 residues. V gene TRBV7-2 combines with J gene TRBJ2-5; D may be TRBD2 (6 bases). The TCR originated in a person aged 18-60 years who received the Ad26.COV2.S COVID-19 vaccine or a placebo. This specimen was peripheral blood, taken in a trial of Ad26.COV2.S vaccine versus placebo. The CDR3 here is CASSPGTYQETQYF. The CDR3 region has the DNA TGTGCCAGCAGCCCGGGGACTTATCAAGAGACCCAGTACTTC. The full variable domain, its missing parts supplied by reference TRBV7-2 and TRBJ2-5, is GAGVSQSPSNKVTEKGKDVELRCDPISGHTALYWYRQSLGQGLEFLIYFQGNSAPDKSGLPSDRFSAERTGGSVSTLTIQRTQQEDSAVYLCASSPGTYQETQYFGPGTRLLVL.